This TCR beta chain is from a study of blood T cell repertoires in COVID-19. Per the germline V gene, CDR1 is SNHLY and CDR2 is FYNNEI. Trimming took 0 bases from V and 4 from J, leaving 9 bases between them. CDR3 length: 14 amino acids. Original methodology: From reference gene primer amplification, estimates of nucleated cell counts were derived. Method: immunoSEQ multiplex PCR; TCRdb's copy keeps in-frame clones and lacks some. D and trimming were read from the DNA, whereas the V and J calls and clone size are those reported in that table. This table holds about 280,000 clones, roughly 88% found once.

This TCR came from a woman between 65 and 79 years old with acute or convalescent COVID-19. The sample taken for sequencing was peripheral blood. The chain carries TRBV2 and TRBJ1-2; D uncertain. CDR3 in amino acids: CASSEARRIYGYTF. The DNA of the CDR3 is TGTGCCAGCAGTGAAGCGCGCAGGATCTATGGCTACACCTTC.